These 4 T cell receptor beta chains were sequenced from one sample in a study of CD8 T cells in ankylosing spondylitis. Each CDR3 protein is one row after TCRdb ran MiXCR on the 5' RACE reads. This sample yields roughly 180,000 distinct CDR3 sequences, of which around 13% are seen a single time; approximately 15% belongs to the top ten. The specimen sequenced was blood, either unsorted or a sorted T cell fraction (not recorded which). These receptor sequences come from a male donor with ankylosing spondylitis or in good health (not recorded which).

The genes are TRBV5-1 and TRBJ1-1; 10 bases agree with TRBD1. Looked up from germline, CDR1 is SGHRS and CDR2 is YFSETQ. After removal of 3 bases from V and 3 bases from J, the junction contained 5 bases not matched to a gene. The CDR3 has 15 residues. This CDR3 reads CASSWGTGVDTEAFF. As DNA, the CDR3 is TGCGCCAGCAGCTGGGGGACAGGGGTAGACACTGAAGCTTTCTTT.

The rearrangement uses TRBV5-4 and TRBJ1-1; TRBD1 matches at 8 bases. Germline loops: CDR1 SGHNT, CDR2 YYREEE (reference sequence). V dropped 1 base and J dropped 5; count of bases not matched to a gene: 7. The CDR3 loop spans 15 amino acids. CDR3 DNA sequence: TGTGCCAGCAGCTTGTCTGGACAGGGATGGACTGAAGCTTTCTTT. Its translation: CASSLSGQGWTEAFF.

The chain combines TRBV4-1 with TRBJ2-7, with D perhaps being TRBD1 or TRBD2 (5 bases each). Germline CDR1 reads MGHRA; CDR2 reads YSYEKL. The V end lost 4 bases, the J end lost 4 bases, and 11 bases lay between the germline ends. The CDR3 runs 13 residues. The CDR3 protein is CASSRGAAYEQYF. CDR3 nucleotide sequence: TGCGCCAGCAGCCGAGGGGCAGCGTACGAGCAGTACTTC.

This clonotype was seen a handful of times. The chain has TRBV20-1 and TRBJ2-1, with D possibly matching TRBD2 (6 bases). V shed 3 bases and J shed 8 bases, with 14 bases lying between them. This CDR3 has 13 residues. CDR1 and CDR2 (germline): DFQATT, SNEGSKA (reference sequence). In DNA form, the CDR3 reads TGCAGTGCTAGGAGGGACTTTCGTGATGAGCAGTTCTTC. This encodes CSARRDFRDEQFF.